The 16 T cell receptor beta chains given below trace back to one sample, sequenced in a study of regulatory T cells in long-lasting Graves disease. The time point is: newly diagnosed GD, antithyroid drugs for less than 3 months. RNA extracted from PBMCs served as the sequencing template. For TCR beta, libraries came from iRepertoire HTBI primers and Arm-PCR of CDR3 regions. MiXCR, run by TCRdb on the multiplex PCR reads, gives a single entry per CDR3 protein. The table shows about 620,000 distinct CDR3 sequences, with approximately 15% occurring only once. In addition, the sample was reused for a study of T cells in Graves' hyperthyroidism and ophthalmopathy.

Here the sequenced sample was peripheral blood mononuclear cells (PBMCs), taken at new diagnosis, from a patient treated with antithyroid drugs. The receptors shown here come from a woman in her 30s with Graves disease.

The V and J genes are TRBV7-9 and TRBJ2-7; D may be TRBD1 or TRBD2 (5 bases each). The CDR3 totals 14 residues. Germline lookup yields CDR1 SEHNR and CDR2 FQNEAQ (reference sequence). V was trimmed by 1 base and J by 3 bases, leaving 10 bases between them. The CDR3 region has the DNA TGTGCCAGCAGCTTAGGAGGGGCCGGCTACGAGCAGTACTTC. It is translated as CASSLGGAGYEQYF.

This rearrangement joins TRBV6-2 or TRBV6-3 to TRBJ2-1; D might be TRBD1 or TRBD2, each matching 5 bases. The V gene's germline CDR1 is MNHEY and CDR2 SVGEGT. There are 16 residues in the CDR3. The V gene lost 5 bases and the J gene lost 7 bases, with 21 bases spanning the gap. The CDR3 sequence: CASSERQGGYENEQFF. The CDR3 region has the DNA TGTGCCAGCAGTGAAAGGCAGGGCGGGTATGAGAATGAGCAGTTCTTC.

The table lists this clonotype with many counts. The chain carries TRBV7-9 and TRBJ2-1; 11 nucleotides align to TRBD2. CDR1 and CDR2 from the germline V gene are SEHNR and FQNEAQ (reference sequence). Trimming cost V 5 bases and J 8 bases; bases outside gene matches: 8. This CDR3 comprises 15 residues. CDR3 bases: TGTGCCAGCAGCCTCACTAGCGGGAGCTTCGATGAGCAGTTCTTC. Protein sequence: CASSLTSGSFDEQFF.

Notes on this clonotype: Just one base apart from a much larger clone, this may be a read error. This chain connects TRBV7-2 to TRBJ2-5; 7 bases are shared with TRBD2. The CDR3 is 15 amino acids. The germline V gene has CDR1 SGHTA and CDR2 FQGNSA. V lost 2 bases to trimming and J lost 2 bases; unmatched junction nucleotides: 5. In DNA form, the CDR3 reads TGTGCCAGCAGCTTATGGCTAGCGGAACAAGAGACCCAGTACTTC. It translates to CASSLWLAEQETQYF.

The CDR3 coding sequence is TGTGCCAGCAGTACTAATAGCGGGAGGGCGCGAGAGCAGTACTTC. It translates to CASSTNSGRAREQYF. The chain employs TRBV27 and TRBJ2-7; 11 nucleotides match TRBD2. The CDR3 loop spans 15 amino acids. The V segment lost 5 bases and the J segment 7 bases; nucleotides outside the gene matches: 10. Germline CDR1 MNHEY, CDR2 SMNVEV (reference sequence).

This clonotype occurred many times. This rearrangement joins TRBV29-1 to TRBJ2-1; 10 bases fit TRBD1. The trim removed 4 bases at V and 6 bases at J, leaving 0 bases unmatched. Germline CDR1 is SQVTM and CDR2 is ANQGSEA. The CDR3 has 12 residues. The chain's CDR3 is CSVGTGGNEQFF. CDR3 DNA: TGCAGCGTTGGGACAGGGGGCAATGAGCAGTTCTTC.

This chain uses TRBV28 with TRBJ2-7; 7 bases are shared with TRBD2. Germline-derived CDR1 and CDR2 are MDHEN and SYDVKM. V lost 6 bases to trimming and J lost 4 bases; unmatched junction nucleotides: 9. CDR3 size: 14 residues. The CDR3 protein is CASSMGGVLYEQYF. The CDR3 DNA reads as TGTGCCAGCAGCATGGGGGGGGTATTGTACGAGCAGTACTTC.

This clonotype was found many times. The rearrangement uses TRBV20-1 and TRBJ1-1; weak D call: TRBD1 (5 bases). The germline V and J ends were trimmed by 3 bases and 3 bases, with 17 bases remaining between them. From germline, CDR1 is DFQATT and CDR2 SNEGSKA (reference sequence). The CDR3 is 15 amino acids. CDR3: CSARGREWTYTEAFF. The CDR3 DNA follows: TGCAGTGCTAGGGGACGGGAATGGACGTACACTGAAGCTTTCTTT.

This clonotype has ten or more counts. This chain joins TRBV27 and TRBJ2-3, with 9 bases aligning to TRBD2. This CDR3 is built from 14 residues. Germline CDR1 reads MNHEY; CDR2 reads SMNVEV (reference sequence). Losses at the gene ends were 6 bases for V and 3 bases for J; bases not matched to a gene: 4. CDR3 sequence (DNA): TGTGCCAGCAGAGTAGCGGGAGAGACAGATACGCAGTATTTT. It is translated as CASRVAGETDTQYF.

The table lists this clonotype with many counts. The chain is built from TRBV7-9 and TRBJ2-1; D gene uncertain. Trimming stripped 5 bases from V and 6 bases from J, with 8 bases between. The CDR3 sequence is 12 residues long. Germline V gene lookup returns CDR1 SEHNR and CDR2 FQNEAQ (reference sequence). CDR3 nucleotide sequence: TGTGCCAGCAGCCACGCTAGCAATGAGCAGTTCTTC. Amino acid sequence: CASSHASNEQFF.

There are a few counts of this clonotype. This chain uses TRBV29-1 with TRBJ2-5; a weak D match, TRBD2 (7 bases). Germline V lookup: CDR1 SQVTM, CDR2 ANQGSEA. CDR3 length: 14 residues. V was cut by 5 bases and J by 5 bases, with 18 bases left in between. CDR3 sequence: CSVSKQGAGETQYF. CDR3 coding DNA: TGCAGCGTTTCCAAACAGGGAGCGGGGGAGACCCAGTACTTC.

This clonotype occurred a few times. The rearrangement joins TRBV20-1 to TRBJ2-1; 8 bases are a match to TRBD2. CDR3 size: 14 residues. Germline CDR1 and CDR2: DFQATT and SNEGSKA (reference sequence). The ends lost 1 base at V and 3 bases at J; junction bases unmatched: 2. The CDR3 protein is CSARVGLVYNEQFF. The CDR3 coding sequence is TGCAGTGCTAGAGTGGGACTAGTCTACAATGAGCAGTTCTTC.

V is TRBV11-2 and J is TRBJ2-3; TRBD2 matches 13 bases. V shed 5 bases and J 4 bases; nucleotides not matched to a gene: 12. Germline-derived CDR1 and CDR2 are SGHAT and FQNNGV. CDR3 length: 18 amino acids. The CDR3 loop reads CASSPSWTSGSMSDTQYF. The CDR3 bases are TGTGCCAGCAGCCCGAGTTGGACTAGCGGGAGTATGTCAGATACGCAGTATTTT.

In this sample, this clonotype turned up a few times. The chain carries TRBV5-4 and TRBJ2-1; TRBD1 aligns across 7 bases. Near its end, the DNA agrees better with TRBJ2-5, so the J call may be wrong. Germline V CDR1 and CDR2: SGHNT, YYREEE (reference sequence). CDR3 length equals 13 residues. This CDR3 reads CASSLEGGKTQYF. CDR3 coding DNA: TGTGCCAGCAGCTTGGAAGGGGGCAAGACCCAGTACTTC.

Concerning this clonotype itself: The junction and the germline gene differ at one end; a read error may be behind it. This chain uses TRBV27 with TRBJ2-1; D perhaps matches TRBD2 (6 bases). CDR1 is MNHEY, CDR2 SMNVEV, per germline (reference sequence). CDR3 length: 12 residues. CDR3 in DNA: TGTGCCAGCGGGGGACTTACCAATGGGCAGTTCTTC. Its protein product is CASGGLTNGQFF.

This clonotype was picked up a small number of times. This rearrangement joins TRBV27 to TRBJ1-1; no clear D gene. This CDR3 has 15 residues. Germline CDR1 MNHEY, CDR2 SMNVEV (reference sequence). V lost 4 bases and J 0 bases, leaving 12 bases between the germline ends. This chain's CDR3 is CASSSTFLMNTEAFF. The CDR3 coding sequence is TGTGCCAGCAGTTCCACATTCCTCATGAACACTGAAGCTTTCTTT.